This T cell receptor (beta chain) comes out of a study of identical twins. Template switching added a universal primer binding site, and final cDNA carried unique molecular identifiers. TCRdb independently ran MiXCR on the 5' RACE reads; one entry per CDR3 protein. The sample has roughly 540,000 distinct CDR3 sequences, about 20% seen once; the top ten hold under 0.95%. The CDR3 consists of 12 residues. The germline gives CDR1 LNHNV, CDR2 YYDKDF (reference sequence). V was clipped by 5 bases and J by 3 bases, with 5 bases between them. In addition, the sample was reused for a study of T cells expressing NK-cell markers. That paper notes: Sequencing covered eight donors, seven HCMV-seropositive and one seronegative. The CD3+CD56-NKG2C+ fraction of several donors was likewise dominated by these clonotypes.

This rearrangement joins TRBV15 to TRBJ2-1, with D perhaps being TRBD1 or TRBD2 (5 bases each). Source material: CD4+ T cells sorted from blood. The sequence derives from a woman aged 18-29 years in good health. CDR3 coding DNA: TGTGCCACCAGCGGGGGCTACAATGAGCAGTTCTTC. Amino acid sequence: CATSGGYNEQFF.